This T cell receptor (beta chain) comes out of a study of tumor T cells in aggressive B-cell lymphoma. Method: immunoSEQ multiplex PCR; TCRdb's copy keeps in-frame clones and lacks some. Among over 3,500 clones, roughly 80% were seen once, and the ten largest hold less than 50%. This TCR was recovered from an adult with diffuse large B cell lymphoma. Sequencing was carried out using tumor tissue.

CDR3 sequence: CSVAPGPDTQYF. The CDR3, as DNA: TGCAGCGTTGCCCCAGGGCCAGATACGCAGTATTTT. V is TRBV29-1 and J is TRBJ2-3; D is possibly TRBD1 (5 bases). The CDR3 is 12 amino acids. V was pared by 4 bases and J by 4 bases, with 9 bases between. CDR1 and CDR2 (germline): SQVTM, ANQGSEA.